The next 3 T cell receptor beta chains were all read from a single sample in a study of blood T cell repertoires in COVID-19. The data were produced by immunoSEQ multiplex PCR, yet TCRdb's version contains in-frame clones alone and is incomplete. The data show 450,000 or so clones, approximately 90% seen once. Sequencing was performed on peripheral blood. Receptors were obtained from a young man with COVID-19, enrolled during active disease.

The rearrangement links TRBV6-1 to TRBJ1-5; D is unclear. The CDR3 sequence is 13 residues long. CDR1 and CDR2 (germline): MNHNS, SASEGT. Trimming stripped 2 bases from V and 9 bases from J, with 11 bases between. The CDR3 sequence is CASSEQYSGPQHF. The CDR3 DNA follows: TGTGCCAGCAGTGAACAATACTCTGGGCCCCAGCATTTT.

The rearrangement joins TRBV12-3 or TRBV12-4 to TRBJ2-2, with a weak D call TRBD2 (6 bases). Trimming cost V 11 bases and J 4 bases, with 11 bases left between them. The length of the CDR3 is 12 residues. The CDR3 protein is CAGTSFTGELFF. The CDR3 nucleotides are TGTGCCGGGACTTCTTTCACCGGGGAGCTGTTTTTT.

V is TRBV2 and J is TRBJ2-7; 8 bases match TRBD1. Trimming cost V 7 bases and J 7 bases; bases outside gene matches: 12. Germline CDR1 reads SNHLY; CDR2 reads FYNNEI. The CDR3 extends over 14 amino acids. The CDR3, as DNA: TGTGCCAGCACGTTGGGGCAGGGGGCTCGGGAGCAGTACTTC. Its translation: CASTLGQGAREQYF.